The 2 T cell receptor beta chains presented below share a single source sample, sequenced in a study of blood T cell repertoires in COVID-19. Profiling relied on immunoSEQ multiplex PCR, and the TCRdb table lists in-frame clones only, not all of them. The table includes roughly 280,000 clones, approximately 90% detected once. Sequencing was carried out using PBMCs or T cells enriched from blood (not recorded which). All receptors come from a woman younger than 35 who had recovered from COVID-19.

This chain links TRBV6-6 with TRBJ1-6, with TRBD1 matching over 10 bases. The CDR3 is 15 amino acids. The germline CDR1 and CDR2 sequences are MNHNY and SVGAGI (reference sequence). With V trimmed by 7 bases and J by 5 bases, 5 bases remained unmatched. The CDR3 spells CASNRQGADNSPLHF. CDR3 nucleotide sequence: TGTGCCAGCAACCGACAGGGGGCGGATAATTCACCCCTCCACTTT.

The rearrangement uses TRBV19 and TRBJ2-7; a possible D gene is TRBD1 (5 bases). The germline CDR1 and CDR2 sequences are LNHDA and SQIVND (reference sequence). V was cut by 0 bases and J by 1 base, with 7 bases left in between. The CDR3 consists of 14 residues. The CDR3 DNA reads as TGTGCCAGTAGTATAGAGCGACAGTCCTACGAGCAGTACTTC. Protein sequence: CASSIERQSYEQYF.